The clone carrying this T cell receptor beta chain showed up many times. The antigen is undetermined. This entry belongs to a study of T-cell reconstitution after alpha-beta-depleted transplantation in children. Study-level results: Alpha-beta T cells about two months after transplant reportedly derived from several hundred expanded graft clones. A year had passed since transplant, and T-cell counts and diversity by then came mostly from newly produced T cells.

Library preparation (for TCRbeta) was performed with unique molecular identifiers. TCRdb reanalysed the PCR reads using MiXCR and keeps one entry per CDR3 protein. The sample shows hundreds of thousands of distinct CDR3 sequences, roughly 10% of them seen only once. The CDR3 covers 13 residues. Germline V gene data show CDR1 as SEHNR and CDR2 as FQNEAQ (reference sequence). V was clipped by 5 bases and J by 1 base, with 8 bases between them. This TCR was sampled from a child aged 2 to 15 with inherited bone marrow failure, due to receive a stem cell transplant. The specimen was PBMCs, collected before TCRalphabeta/CD19-depleted stem cell transplant. The chain recombines TRBV7-9 with TRBJ1-2; D not resolved. The CDR3 sequence: CASSGDLNYGYTF. The CDR3 region has the DNA TGTGCCAGCAGCGGGGATCTTAACTATGGCTACACCTTC.